This TCR beta chain was recorded in a study of T-cell reconstitution after alpha-beta-depleted transplantation in children. Unique molecular identifiers were used to barcode this TCRbeta library. Each CDR3 protein is one row after TCRdb ran MiXCR on the PCR reads. The sample carries around 580,000 distinct CDR3 sequences, 25% to 30% recorded once. This CDR3 spans 15 amino acids. Germline assignment: CDR1 SGHVS and CDR2 FNYEAQ. V shed 3 bases and J shed 4 bases, with 16 bases lying between them. This receptor was identified in a boy in the first two years of life with Wiskott-Aldrich syndrome, due to receive a stem cell transplant. J is TRBJ2-7 and V is TRBV7-6; D is unclear. Sequences were derived from PBMCs, sampled before TCRalphabeta/CD19-depleted stem cell transplant. The CDR3: CASSLESGKLYEQYF. CDR3 DNA: TGTGCCAGCAGCTTGGAATCTGGGAAACTATACGAGCAGTACTTC.